This note documents a single T cell receptor beta chain sequence. V lost 3 bases and J lost 3, with 13 bases in between. This CDR3 spans 15 amino acids. The V gene's germline CDR1 is MGHRA and CDR2 YSYEKL. Sequenced by immunoSEQ multiplex PCR; TCRdb stores in-frame clones only, minus some. The sample includes about 270,000 clones, 75% to 90% of them seen just once. This study enrolled people aged 18 to 89 from under 25 US geographic areas. The sample originates from a study of blood T cell repertoires in COVID-19. At the level of the study: The cDNA or gDNA used as material had been derived from T cells, B-cell-depleted T cells, or PBMCs.

Sequenced sample: PBMCs or T cells enriched from blood (not recorded which). The chain has TRBV4-1 and TRBJ2-3, with a possible D match to TRBD2 (5 bases). The sequence came from a woman between 18 and 29 years old who had recovered from COVID-19. CDR3 loop: CASSQERGSTDTQYF. The CDR3 nucleotides are TGCGCCAGCAGCCAGGAACGAGGGTCGACAGATACGCAGTATTTT.